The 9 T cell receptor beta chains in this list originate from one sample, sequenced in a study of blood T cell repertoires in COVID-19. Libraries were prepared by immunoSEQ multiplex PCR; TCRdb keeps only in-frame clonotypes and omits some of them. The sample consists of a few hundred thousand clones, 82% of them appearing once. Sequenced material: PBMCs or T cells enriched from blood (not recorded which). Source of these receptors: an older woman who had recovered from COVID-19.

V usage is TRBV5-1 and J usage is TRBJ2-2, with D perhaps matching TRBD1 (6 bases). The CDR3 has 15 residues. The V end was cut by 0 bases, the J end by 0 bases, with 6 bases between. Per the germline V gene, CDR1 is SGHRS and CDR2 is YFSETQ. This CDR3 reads CASSLDRANTGELFF. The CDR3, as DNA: TGCGCCAGCAGCTTGGACAGGGCGAACACCGGGGAGCTGTTTTTT. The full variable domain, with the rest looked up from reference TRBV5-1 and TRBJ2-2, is KAGVTQTPRYLIKTRGQQVTLSCSPISGHRSVSWYQQTPGQGLQFLFEYFSETQRNKGNFPGRFSGRQFSNSRSEMNVSTLELGDSALYLCASSLDRANTGELFFGEGSRLTVL.

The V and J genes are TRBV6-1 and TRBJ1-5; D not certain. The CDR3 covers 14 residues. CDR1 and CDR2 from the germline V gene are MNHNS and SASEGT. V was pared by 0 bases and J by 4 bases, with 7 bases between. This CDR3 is CASSEARKNQPQHF. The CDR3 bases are TGTGCCAGCAGTGAAGCCAGGAAAAATCAGCCCCAGCATTTT.

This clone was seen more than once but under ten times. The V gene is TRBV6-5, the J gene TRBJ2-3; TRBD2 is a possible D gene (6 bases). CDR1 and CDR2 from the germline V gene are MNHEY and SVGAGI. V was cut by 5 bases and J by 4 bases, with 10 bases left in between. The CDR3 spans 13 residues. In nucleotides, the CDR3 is TGTGCCAGCAGTAAGACTAGGGCAGATACGCAGTATTTT. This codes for CASSKTRADTQYF.

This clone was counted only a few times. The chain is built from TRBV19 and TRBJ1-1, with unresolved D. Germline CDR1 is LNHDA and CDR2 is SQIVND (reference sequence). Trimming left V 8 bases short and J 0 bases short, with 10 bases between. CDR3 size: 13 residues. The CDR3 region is CASSWRLNTEAFF. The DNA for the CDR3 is TGTGCCAGTTCCTGGAGGTTGAACACTGAAGCTTTCTTT. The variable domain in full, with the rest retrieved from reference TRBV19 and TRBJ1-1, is DGGITQSPKYLFRKEGQNVTLSCEQNLNHDAMYWYRQDPGQGLRLIYYSQIVNDFQKGDIAEGYSVSREKKESFPLTVTSAQKNPTAFYLCASSWRLNTEAFFGQGTRLTVV.

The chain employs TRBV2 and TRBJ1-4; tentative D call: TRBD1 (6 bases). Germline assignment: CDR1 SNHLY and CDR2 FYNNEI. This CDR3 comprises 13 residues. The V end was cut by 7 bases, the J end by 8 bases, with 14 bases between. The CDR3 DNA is TGTGCCAGCACTAGTTGGGACACCGAAAAACTGTTTTTT. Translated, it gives CASTSWDTEKLFF.

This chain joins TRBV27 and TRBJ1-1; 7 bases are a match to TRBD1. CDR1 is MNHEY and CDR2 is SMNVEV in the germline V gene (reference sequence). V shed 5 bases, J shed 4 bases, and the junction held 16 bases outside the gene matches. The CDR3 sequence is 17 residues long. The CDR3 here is CASSLHFLSTGSTEAFF. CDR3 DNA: TGTGCCAGCAGTCTACACTTCTTATCGACAGGGAGCACTGAAGCTTTCTTT.

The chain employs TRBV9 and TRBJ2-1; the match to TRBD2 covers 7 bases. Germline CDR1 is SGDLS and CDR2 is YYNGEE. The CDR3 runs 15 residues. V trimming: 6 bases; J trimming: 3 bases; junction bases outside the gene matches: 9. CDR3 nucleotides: TGTGCCAGCACCCGTCCCGGGGGGAACTACAATGAGCAGTTCTTC. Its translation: CASTRPGGNYNEQFF.

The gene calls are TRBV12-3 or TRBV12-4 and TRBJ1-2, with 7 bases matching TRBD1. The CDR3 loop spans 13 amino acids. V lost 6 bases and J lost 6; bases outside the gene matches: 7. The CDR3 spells CASRQTGIDGYTF. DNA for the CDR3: TGTGCCAGCAGGCAGACAGGGATCGATGGCTACACCTTC.

CDR3 bases: TGTGCCATCAGTGAGGGACAGTCAGGGAATGAAAAACTGTTTTTT. It specifies CAISEGQSGNEKLFF. This sequence joins TRBV10-3 and TRBJ1-4; tentatively, D is TRBD1 (6 bases). The CDR3 length is 15 residues. V dropped 2 bases and J dropped 5 bases, with 12 bases sitting between them. The germline CDR1 and CDR2 sequences are ENHRY and SYGVKD.